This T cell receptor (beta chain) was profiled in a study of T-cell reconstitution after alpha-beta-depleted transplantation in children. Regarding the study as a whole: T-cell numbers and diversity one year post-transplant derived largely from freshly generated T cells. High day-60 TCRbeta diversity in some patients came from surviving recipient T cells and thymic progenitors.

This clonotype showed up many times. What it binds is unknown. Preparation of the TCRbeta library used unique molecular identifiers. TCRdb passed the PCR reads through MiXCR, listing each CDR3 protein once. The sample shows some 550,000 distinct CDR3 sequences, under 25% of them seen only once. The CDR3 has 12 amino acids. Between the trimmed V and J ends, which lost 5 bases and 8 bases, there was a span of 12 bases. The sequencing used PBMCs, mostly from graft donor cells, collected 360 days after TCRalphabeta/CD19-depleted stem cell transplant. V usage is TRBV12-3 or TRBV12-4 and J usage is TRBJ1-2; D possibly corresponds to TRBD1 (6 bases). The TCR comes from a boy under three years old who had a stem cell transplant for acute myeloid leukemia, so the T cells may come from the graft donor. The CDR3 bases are TGTGCCAGCAGTCCAGGGGTCGGCGGCTACACCTTC. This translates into CASSPGVGGYTF.